This is a list of T cell receptor beta chains from one sample in a study of cytomegalovirus exposure and HLA in healthy donors. Sequencing was performed with immunoSEQ multiplex PCR; in TCRdb, only in-frame clones are kept and a portion is missing. The table includes over 250,000 clones, about nine tenths detected once. Sequences were obtained from PBMCs. These receptors originate from a woman aged 25 to 39 in good health and CMV-seropositive. CDR3s include the opening cysteine and the closing phenylalanine or tryptophan. D genes are given only for firm matches. The listing skips clone size in some rows; elsewhere it reads once, few, many or a size class.

clone_size j_call v_call d_call cdr3_nt cdr3_aa
NA TRBJ2-3 TRBV27 TRBD2 TGTGCCAGCAGGATGACTAGCGGGTTAACAGATACGCAGTATTTT CASRMTSGLTDTQYF
NA TRBJ2-1 TRBV9 TRBD1 TGTGCCAGCAGTGGACAGGGCAATGAGCAGTTCTTC CASSGQGNEQFF
NA TRBJ2-7 TRBV6-1 NA TGTGCCAGCAGTGATGCCCTGGACGGTGACTACGAGCAGTACTTC CASSDALDGDYEQYF
once TRBJ2-3 TRBV14 NA TGTGCCAGCAGCCAAGAATTGCTCGGAGGTACGCAGTATTTT CASSQELLGGTQYF
NA TRBJ2-5 TRBV28 TRBD2 TGTGCCAGCAGAAAACTCAGGACTAGCGGGGGGTCGGAGACCCAGTACTTC CASRKLRTSGGSETQYF
NA TRBJ2-7 TRBV28 TRBD1 TGTGCCAGCAGGGCAGGGGGAACCAGCTCCTACGAGCAGTACTTC CASRAGGTSSYEQYF
NA TRBJ1-2 TRBV29-1 TRBD1 TGCAGCGTTGAGGACAGGCCCGCTAACTATGGCTACACCTTC CSVEDRPANYGYTF
NA TRBJ2-5 TRBV2 NA TGTGCCAGCACGCAGGGACTTTTAAGAGAGACCCAGTACTTC CASTQGLLRETQYF
NA TRBJ2-3 TRBV12-2 NA TGTGCAAGTCGCTCGGGACTAACGAAGTTTAGCACAGATACGCAGTATTTT CASRSGLTKFSTDTQYF
NA TRBJ1-1 TRBV29-1 NA TGCAGCGTTGAAGAGGGGCGGGGCGGCACTGAAGCTTTCTTT CSVEEGRGGTEAFF
NA TRBJ2-3 TRBV30 TRBD1 TGTGCCTGGACCGTCGGGGCAGGGGGTTTCTCACGGGATACGCAGTATTTT CAWTVGAGGFSRDTQYF
NA TRBJ2-5 TRBV2 NA NA CASILERNQETQYF
NA TRBJ2-1 TRBV30 NA TGTGCCTGGAGTTTAGAAAGACTAGACAATGAGCAGTTCTTC CAWSLERLDNEQFF
NA TRBJ2-7 TRBV11-2 NA TGTGCCAGCAGCTTGCTCGACGAGCAGTACTTC CASSLLDEQYF
NA TRBJ2-7 TRBV7-6 TRBD2 TGTGCCAGCAGCTTAGCGCGGGGGACGGAGAGCTCCTACGAGCAGTACTTC CASSLARGTESSYEQYF
NA TRBJ2-7 TRBV10-3 NA TGTGCCATCAGTGATAAGGGCAAGTCCTACGAGCAGTACTTC CAISDKGKSYEQYF
NA TRBJ1-1 TRBV29-1 TRBD1 TGCAGCGTTACGGGGGGGACAGTAAACACTGAAGCTTTCTTT CSVTGGTVNTEAFF
NA TRBJ2-2 TRBV28 TRBD1 TGTGCCAGCAGCGAAGACGGATATGGACAGGCCCGAGTTTTT CASSEDGYGQARVF
NA TRBJ2-7 TRBV27 NA TGTGCCAGCAGTTTATCGTCTGGTTGGGGAACCTACGAGCAGTACTTC CASSLSSGWGTYEQYF
NA TRBJ2-4 TRBV15 NA TGTGCCACCAGCAGAGATCCAAGCCCAGCTCTAGCCAAAAACATTCAGTACTTC CATSRDPSPALAKNIQYF
NA TRBJ1-2 TRBV28 NA TGTGCCAGCAGTTTAGGCAGAAGGGTAGACGGCTACACCTTC CASSLGRRVDGYTF
NA TRBJ2-7 TRBV13 TRBD1 TGTGCCAGCAGCGCCTCGGACAGGAACTCCTACGAGCAGTACTTC CASSASDRNSYEQYF
NA TRBJ1-1 TRBV9 NA TGTGCCAGCAGCGTAGTGGTGAACACTGAAGCTTTCTTT CASSVVVNTEAFF
NA TRBJ2-1 TRBV7-3 NA TGTGCCAGCAGCTTAGGGCGAGCGGTTGCGGATGAGCAGTTCTTC CASSLGRAVADEQFF
NA TRBJ1-3 TRBV11-2 NA TGTGCCAGCAGCTTAGCGGGTGGCTCTGGAAACACCATATATTTT CASSLAGGSGNTIYF
few TRBJ2-1 TRBV7-6 NA TGTGCCAGCAGCTTACAGCCGTCGGCGAAACAGTTCTTC CASSLQPSAKQFF
NA TRBJ1-1 TRBV6-1 NA TGTGCCAGCAGAGTAGGACAGATGAACACTGAAGCTTTCTTT CASRVGQMNTEAFF
NA TRBJ1-2 TRBV29-1 NA TGCAGCGTTGAAACTGAAAGGGGCTATGGCTACACCTTC CSVETERGYGYTF
NA TRBJ1-2 TRBV18 TRBD1 TGTGCCAGCTCTCCGGACAGGTCCAACTATGGCTACACCTTC CASSPDRSNYGYTF
NA TRBJ1-5 TRBV7-4 NA TGTGCCAGCGCACCCAAAGGAGGGTATCTAGGCAATCAGCCCCAGCATTTT CASAPKGGYLGNQPQHF
NA TRBJ2-2 TRBV15 NA TGTGCCACCAGCAGAGATACGCGGGCCGGGGAGCTGTTTTTT CATSRDTRAGELFF
few TRBJ2-7 TRBV2 NA TGTGCCAGCAGTGACGACACGTTGAGCTCCTACGAGCAGTACTTC CASSDDTLSSYEQYF
NA TRBJ2-7 TRBV2 NA TGTGCCAGCAGCACACCTTGGGTCTCCTACGAGCAGTACTTC CASSTPWVSYEQYF
once TRBJ2-1 TRBV2 NA TGTGCCAGCAGCCCGGATCCGGTTCAGCATGAGCAGTTCTTC CASSPDPVQHEQFF
NA TRBJ1-2 TRBV28 NA TGTGCCAGCAGTCAACGTCGGATTAACTATGGCTACACCTTC CASSQRRINYGYTF
NA TRBJ1-1 TRBV9 NA TGTGCCAGCAGCGTAGTAGGGGGTGACACTGAAGCTTTCTTT CASSVVGGDTEAFF
NA TRBJ2-2 TRBV9 TRBD2 TGTGCCAGCAGCACCGGGACTAGCGGGTGGAACACCGGGGAGCTGTTTTTT CASSTGTSGWNTGELFF
NA TRBJ2-1 TRBV6-4 NA TGTGCCAGCAGTGCCTCGACTAGTCTCGATGAGCAGTTCTTC CASSASTSLDEQFF
once TRBJ1-4 TRBV5-6 NA TGTGCCAGCAGCTCTCCAGACTACAATGAAAAACTGTTTTTT CASSSPDYNEKLFF
NA TRBJ2-3 TRBV9 TRBD1 TGTGCCAGCAGCGTAGTCGGGACAGGGGCCCAGGGGATGGCAGATACGCAGTATTTT CASSVVGTGAQGMADTQYF
NA TRBJ1-1 TRBV6-1 NA TGTGCCAGCAGGAGGGGGGGGCAGGGCACTGAAGCTTTCTTT CASRRGGQGTEAFF
NA TRBJ2-1 TRBV27 NA TGTGCCAGCAGTTTAACCGGACAGTACAATGAGCAGTTCTTC CASSLTGQYNEQFF
NA TRBJ2-3 TRBV13 NA TGTGCCAGCAGCTTATACGACAGGTGGGGAGAGGGGAGTACAGATACGCAGTATTTT CASSLYDRWGEGSTDTQYF
NA TRBJ1-3 TRBV25-1 NA TGTGCCAGCAGTGAATGGGGGGGATCTGGAAACACCATATATTTT CASSEWGGSGNTIYF
NA TRBJ2-7 TRBV28 TRBD2 TGTGCCAGCAGTTTATTAGCGGGAATTGAGCAGTACTTC CASSLLAGIEQYF
NA TRBJ1-4 TRBV30 NA TGTGCCTGGAGTGCCCCCGGGACTTCTAATGAAAAACTGTTTTTT CAWSAPGTSNEKLFF
NA TRBJ1-6 TRBV7-2 NA TGTGCCAGCAGCCCCTCAGGTACAACACCCCTCCACTTT CASSPSGTTPLHF
NA TRBJ1-1 TRBV18 TRBD1 TGTGCCAGCTCACCACAAACCGGGACAGGGAACACTGAAGCTTTCTTT CASSPQTGTGNTEAFF
NA TRBJ1-6 TRBV9 NA TGTGCCAGCAACACAGGGAATTCACCCCTCCACTTT CASNTGNSPLHF
NA TRBJ1-1 TRBV6-6 TRBD1 TGTGCCAGCAGTGCGGGACAGATGAACACTGAAGCTTTCTTT CASSAGQMNTEAFF
NA TRBJ1-5 TRBV7-7 TRBD1 TGTGCCAGCAGCTGCACCGGGACAGGGTCATGGGGGGGTCAGCCCCAGCATTTT CASSCTGTGSWGGQPQHF
NA TRBJ2-7 TRBV2 NA TGTGCCAGCAGGCAGTCCTACGAGCAGTACTTC CASRQSYEQYF
NA TRBJ2-2 TRBV5-4 TRBD2 TGTGCCAGCAGCCTAAAGCGGGGGGGCATGTCCGGGGAGCTGTTTTTT CASSLKRGGMSGELFF
few TRBJ1-2 TRBV5-4 NA TGTGCCAGCAGCTTGCCACCTAACTATGGCTACACCTTC CASSLPPNYGYTF
NA TRBJ2-1 TRBV5-1 NA TGCGCCAGCAGTCAGGCGGATATCTCCTACAATGAGCAGTTCTTC CASSQADISYNEQFF
NA TRBJ2-1 TRBV9 NA TGTGCCAGCAGCGTAGGCGTGGACCCCTACAATGAGCAGTTCTTC CASSVGVDPYNEQFF
NA TRBJ2-3 TRBV29-1 TRBD2 TGCAGCGTTGAAGGGTCTGCGGGAGTCACAGATACGCAGTATTTT CSVEGSAGVTDTQYF